The 22 T cell receptor beta chains reported below all come from one sample, sequenced in a study of technical replicates of blood from a handful of donors. Sequencing used immunoSEQ multiplex PCR; TCRdb keeps in-frame clones, though not all of them. Of 75,000 to 95,000 clones in the sample, about 89% were seen once. Sequencing used T cells isolated from PBMCs. These receptors were collected from a human donor in good health.

The sample holds one count of this clone. The chain carries TRBV19 and TRBJ2-1; TRBD2 is a possible D gene (5 bases). The CDR3 has 13 residues. The ends were cut back, 5 bases at V and 0 bases at J, with 5 bases in the middle. CDR1 and CDR2 (germline): LNHDA, SQIVND (reference sequence). This chain's CDR3 is CASSRDSYNEQFF. Here the CDR3 DNA reads TGTGCCAGTAGTCGGGACTCCTACAATGAGCAGTTCTTC.

CDR3 nucleotide sequence: TGTGCCAGCAACAAAGAGGGGGGGACCTACAATGAGCAGTTCTTC. The encoded protein is CASNKEGGTYNEQFF. This chain links TRBV9 with TRBJ2-1; D perhaps matches TRBD2 (7 bases). The CDR3 is 15 residues long. The V gene's germline CDR1 is SGDLS and CDR2 YYNGEE. Trimming removed 6 bases from V and 2 bases from J, with 15 bases in between.

The chain links TRBV10-1 to TRBJ2-5; D uncertain. CDR3 length: 16 residues. Germline V gives CDR1 WNHNN, CDR2 SYGVQD (reference sequence). Trimming left V 2 bases short and J 5 bases short, with 18 bases between. CDR3 sequence (DNA): TGCGCCAGCAGTGAGATGGTGGGCTTACGGATGGAGACCCAGTACTTC. Residues: CASSEMVGLRMETQYF.

The chain uses TRBV11-1 and TRBJ2-7; D possibly corresponds to TRBD1 (5 bases). This CDR3 is 14 amino acids long. Between the trimmed V and J ends, which lost 5 bases and 3 bases, there was a span of 14 bases. The germline CDR1 and CDR2 sequences are SGHAT and FQDESV (reference sequence). DNA for the CDR3: TGTGCCAGCAGCCCTCGACAGAAAAACTACGAGCAGTACTTC. This codes for CASSPRQKNYEQYF.

The rearrangement links TRBV10-2 to TRBJ2-3, with 11 nucleotides matching TRBD2. This CDR3 comprises 16 residues. V trimming: 4 bases; J trimming: 3 bases; junction bases outside the gene matches: 6. Germline V gene lookup returns CDR1 WSHSY and CDR2 SAAADI. The CDR3 is CASSVYRTSGTDTQYF. The CDR3 DNA follows: TGCGCCAGCAGTGTGTACAGGACTAGCGGGACAGATACGCAGTATTTT.

The chain couples TRBV6-5 to TRBJ2-3, with TRBD2 matching 12 bases. V lost 6 bases and J lost 1; bases outside the gene matches: 2. Germline-derived CDR1 and CDR2 are MNHEY and SVGAGI. This CDR3 comprises 15 residues. The CDR3 region has the DNA TGTGCCAGCAGCCGGACTAGCGGGGGCACAGATACGCAGTATTTT. The encoded protein is CASSRTSGGTDTQYF.

The chain couples TRBV10-3 to TRBJ2-2, with a tentative D call TRBD2 (6 bases). The V gene lost 4 bases and the J gene lost 1 base, with 10 bases spanning the gap. The CDR3 is 15 amino acids. Germline lookup yields CDR1 ENHRY and CDR2 SYGVKD. The CDR3 protein is CAISGVGGNTGELFF. The CDR3 DNA is TGTGCCATCAGTGGAGTGGGAGGGAACACCGGGGAGCTGTTTTTT.

This chain uses TRBV28 with TRBJ2-7; 10 bases are shared with TRBD2. CDR1 is MDHEN and CDR2 is SYDVKM in the germline V gene. This CDR3 is 16 amino acids long. Losses at the gene ends were 10 bases for V and 2 bases for J; bases not matched to a gene: 14. CDR3: CATEMAKREGAYEQYF. In nucleotides, the CDR3 is TGTGCCACCGAGATGGCGAAGCGGGAGGGAGCCTACGAGCAGTACTTC.

This rearrangement joins TRBV9 to TRBJ1-3, with 9 bases identical to TRBD1. The CDR3 runs 15 residues. Germline V CDR1 and CDR2: SGDLS, YYNGEE. Trimming removed 3 bases from V and 4 bases from J; junction bases left unmatched: 5. Here the CDR3 DNA reads TGTGCCAGCAGCGAGGGGACAGGGCTAGGAAACACCATATATTTT. This codes for CASSEGTGLGNTIYF.

V gene TRBV28 combines with J gene TRBJ1-1; 7 bases line up with TRBD1. The V gene's germline CDR1 is MDHEN and CDR2 SYDVKM. J gave up 3 bases and V 8 bases, and 15 bases lay outside the gene matches. This CDR3 is 16 amino acids long. The DNA of the CDR3 is TGTGCCAGCGTTTACTCCTTCACAGGGGTGGACACTGAAGCTTTCTTT. Translated: CASVYSFTGVDTEAFF.

In DNA form, the CDR3 reads TGTGCCAGCAGCCGGTTTGGGGGGGAGGAAAAACTGTTTTTT. Translated: CASSRFGGEEKLFF. The chain carries TRBV7-9 and TRBJ1-4, with TRBD1 as a possible D gene (5 bases). The CDR3 consists of 14 residues. The ends were cut back, 5 bases at V and 8 bases at J, with 15 bases in the middle. CDR1 is SEHNR and CDR2 is FQNEAQ in the germline V gene (reference sequence).

This CDR3 reads CASSENRGGYGLSNQPQHF. The DNA of the CDR3 is TGTGCCAGCAGTGAGAACAGGGGCGGGTATGGGTTGAGCAATCAGCCCCAGCATTTT. The J gene is TRBJ1-5, the V gene TRBV2; 7 bases fit TRBD1. V shed 3 bases, J shed 1 base, and the junction held 15 bases outside the gene matches. From germline, CDR1 is SNHLY and CDR2 FYNNEI. The CDR3 runs to 19 residues.

Only one count was recorded for this clone. This chain joins TRBV13 and TRBJ1-6; 8 nucleotides agree with TRBD1. Germline lookup yields CDR1 PRHDT and CDR2 FYEKMQ (reference sequence). The CDR3 totals 17 residues. Losses at the gene ends were 5 bases for V and 5 bases for J; bases not matched to a gene: 11. CDR3 coding DNA: TGTGCCAGCAGCCCTGACAGGGGAAGGGCGGATAATTCACCCCTCCACTTT. Protein product: CASSPDRGRADNSPLHF.

V gene TRBV4-2 combines with J gene TRBJ2-3, with a weak D call TRBD2 (6 bases). V was cut by 7 bases and J by 2 bases, with 19 bases left in between. The CDR3 runs to 16 residues. Germline CDR1 reads LGHNA; CDR2 reads YNFKEQ. CDR3 nucleotide sequence: TGTGCCAGCACCGATTACCGGGACTGGACCACAGATACGCAGTATTTT. It encodes CASTDYRDWTTDTQYF.

This chain uses TRBV7-9 with TRBJ1-4; D gene ambiguous. The CDR3 sequence is 15 residues long. Trimming removed 1 base from V and 3 bases from J, with 9 bases in between. Per germline, CDR1 SEHNR and CDR2 FQNEAQ (reference sequence). The CDR3 region has the DNA TGTGCCAGCAGCTTAGGGAGCCCGGCTAATGAAAAACTGTTTTTT. As protein: CASSLGSPANEKLFF.

CDR3 DNA: TGCAGCGTTAGGAGCGGGGCTAACAATGAGCAGTTCTTC. Translation gives CSVRSGANNEQFF. The V and J genes are TRBV29-1 and TRBJ2-1; 7 nucleotides align to TRBD2. This CDR3 region has 13 residues. The J segment lost 5 bases and the V segment lost 5 bases, leaving 6 bases of the junction unmatched. CDR1 is SQVTM, CDR2 ANQGSEA, per germline.

The chain combines TRBV25-1 with TRBJ2-1; D is undetermined. The CDR3 sequence is 14 residues long. The germline CDR1 and CDR2 sequences are MGHDK and SYGVNS. Trimming left V 2 bases short and J 7 bases short, with 12 bases between. The DNA of the CDR3 is TGTGCCAGCAGTGAAAGTAGCTTCGCGAATGAGCAGTTCTTC. Encoded protein: CASSESSFANEQFF.

V gene TRBV6-1 combines with J gene TRBJ1-2; no reliable D call. CDR1 MNHNS and CDR2 SASEGT come from the germline V gene. Trimming cost V 3 bases and J 2 bases, with 10 bases left between them. This CDR3 is 14 amino acids long. CDR3 loop: CASSDMTPNYGYTF. The DNA for the CDR3 is TGTGCCAGCAGTGATATGACACCAAACTATGGCTACACCTTC.

J is TRBJ2-2 and V is TRBV11-3, with 9 positions matching TRBD1. This CDR3 is 15 amino acids long. The germline CDR1 and CDR2 sequences are SGHNT and YENEEA. The ends lost 4 bases at V and 7 bases at J; junction bases unmatched: 7. The CDR3 nucleotides are TGTGCCAGCAGCTCTACACAGGGGGCCGGCGGGGAGCTGTTTTTT. Protein sequence: CASSSTQGAGGELFF.

The J gene is TRBJ2-7, the V gene TRBV2, with a tentative D call TRBD1 (6 bases). The CDR3 loop spans 11 amino acids. Trimming pared 6 bases from V and 4 bases from J, leaving 7 bases between. From germline, CDR1 is SNHLY and CDR2 FYNNEI. In DNA form, the CDR3 reads TGTGCCAGCAGAACAGGGTACGAGCAGTACTTC. It codes for CASRTGYEQYF.

The J gene is TRBJ2-2, the V gene TRBV2, with TRBD1 matching over 8 bases. The CDR3 spans 14 residues. V trimming: 6 bases; J trimming: 5 bases; junction bases outside the gene matches: 5. The germline V gene has CDR1 SNHLY and CDR2 FYNNEI. CDR3 DNA: TGTGCCAGCAGCGGGACAGGAGTAACCGGGGAGCTGTTTTTT. The encoded protein is CASSGTGVTGELFF.

V usage is TRBV11-2 and J usage is TRBJ1-2; D possibly corresponds to TRBD1 (5 bases). The CDR3 has 14 residues. Germline assignment: CDR1 SGHAT and CDR2 FQNNGV. V was cut by 2 bases and J by 4 bases, with 11 bases left in between. The CDR3 sequence: CASSLRGGSYGYTF. The DNA of the CDR3 is TGTGCCAGCAGCTTACGGGGGGGAAGCTATGGCTACACCTTC. The whole variable domain, filled in from reference TRBV11-2 and TRBJ1-2, reads EAGVAQSPRYKIIEKRQSVAFWCNPISGHATLYWYQQILGQGPKLLIQFQNNGVVDDSQLPKDRFSAERLKGVDSTLKIQPAKLEDSAVYLCASSLRGGSYGYTFGSGTRLTVV.